Listed below are T cell receptor beta chains from one sample, sequenced in a study of blood T cell repertoires in COVID-19. Generated by immunoSEQ multiplex PCR, the TCRdb table keeps only in-frame clones and is missing some. The sample lists some 46,000 clones, 80% to 85% seen once, with 6.5% to 8.5% in the top ten. The sample comprised peripheral blood. All receptors derive from a man in his fifties or sixties with active COVID-19. The conserved cysteine and the conserved F or W are not part of the CDR3 here.

TRBJ2-7	TRBV6-1	ASSGGWRVVSYEQY
TRBJ1-6	TRBV4-3	ASSQDPPGGYSPLH
TRBJ2-7	TRBV29-1	SVELLRDREGEQY
TRBJ2-1	TRBV7-7	ASSLAAGGLANEQF
TRBJ2-5	TRBV9	ASSPGTSGETTQY
TRBJ1-1	TRBV25-1	ASSERRTTEAF
TRBJ1-2	TRBV11-2	ASRRGEDGYT
TRBJ1-1	TRBV6-1	ASKSQGASTEAF
TRBJ2-5	TRBV7-9	ASSLVQRGQETQY
TRBJ2-5	TRBV7-7	ASSLALGRTGQETQY
TRBJ1-1	TRBV25-1	ASSDHQGDSDNTEAF
TRBJ2-3	TRBV7-2	ASSSTGGMLGDTQY
TRBJ1-2	TRBV28	ASSPRDRAHGYT
TRBJ1-6	TRBV5-4	ASRHGNSPLH
TRBJ1-5	TRBV3-1/TRBV3-2	ASSQAPGGHQPQH
TRBJ2-1	TRBV5-1	ASSSGSWNEQF
TRBJ1-2	TRBV11-2	ASSSGFYGYT